The text below deals with one TCR beta chain. This clone's antigen is unknown. Within one base of it there is no much larger clone, and no base qualities were kept. The record originates from a study of breast tumors, draining lymph nodes, adjacent tissues (TCRdb year 2016). Turning to the overall study: Breast cancer patients provided tumor, adjacent nontumor tissue and axillary lymph nodes, and the study compared the TCR beta repertoires across these three sources. The study aimed to assess the relationships and possible T-cell exchange between tumor, surrounding tissue and draining lymph node repertoires in human breast cancer.

The listed sequencing device is Illumina HiSeq 2000. TCR beta chain libraries were generated by multiplex PCR amplification. The amplified TCR beta chain products were analyzed by high-throughput sequencing. The public reads were run again by TCRdb, first through fastp at Q25 and then through MiXCR, and only productive beta chains were kept. Each record represents a unique CDR3 protein, reported with the most common genes and DNA among its rows. The table for this sample lists more than 50,000 distinct CDR3 sequences; approximately 62% of them were counted only once. The ten most abundant clones make up roughly 18% of the sample. Study-wide findings and limitations: The conclusion that tumor T cells originate in lymph nodes was presented as consistent with a hypothesis rather than as directly demonstrated. Tumor T-cell repertoires showed less diversity than lymph node repertoires and more diversity than nontumor tissue repertoires, and tumor T-cell repertoires showed preferential V and J gene usage. The data were considered consistent with the idea that most tumor T cells come from the lymph node and then expand in tumor tissue. In luminal-like breast cancer, tumor and nontumor tissue repertoires resembled each other significantly more than in basal-like breast cancer.

From the cysteine through the phenylalanine, the CDR3 covers 14 amino acids. The sequence is cut down to CDR3 DNA, 42 bases in frame from base 1. V gives up 3 bases and J gives up 6 bases, and the segment between their germline ends measures 11 bases. Sequenced: breast tumor tissue. The sequence was collected from a female donor with breast cancer. Some clones in this sample may be carry-over from other donors' samples. The chain uses TRBV12-3 or TRBV12-4 and TRBJ1-4; the best D guess is TRBD1, with 6 bases matching. The DNA sequence is as follows: TGTGCCAGCAGTTTTGGGGGCTCCGATGAAAAACTGTTTTTT. This gives the protein CASSFGGSDEKLFF.